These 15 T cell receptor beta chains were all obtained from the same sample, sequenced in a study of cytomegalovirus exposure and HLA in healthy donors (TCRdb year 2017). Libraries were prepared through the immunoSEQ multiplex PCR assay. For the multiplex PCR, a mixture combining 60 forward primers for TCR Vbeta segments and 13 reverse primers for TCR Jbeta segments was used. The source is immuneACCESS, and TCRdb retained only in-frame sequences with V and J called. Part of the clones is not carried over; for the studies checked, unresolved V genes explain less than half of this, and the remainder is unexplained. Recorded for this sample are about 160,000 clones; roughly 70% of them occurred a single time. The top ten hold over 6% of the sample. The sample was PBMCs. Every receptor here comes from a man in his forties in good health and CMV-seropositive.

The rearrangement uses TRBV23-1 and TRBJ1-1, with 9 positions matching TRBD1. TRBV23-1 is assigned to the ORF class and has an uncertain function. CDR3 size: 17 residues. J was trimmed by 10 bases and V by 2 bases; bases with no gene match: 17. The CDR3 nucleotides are TGCGCCAGCAGTCAAACGAAAACAGGGGGCGACTCGGAAAGAGCTTTCTTT. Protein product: CASSQTKTGGDSERAFF.

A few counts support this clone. This chain's CDR3 is CASRSWTSGWETQYF. The DNA of the CDR3 is TGTGCCAGCAGGTCCTGGACTAGCGGGTGGGAGACGCAGTATTTT. The V gene is TRBV27, the J gene TRBJ2-3; TRBD2 aligns across 11 bases. Trimming cost V 6 bases and J 9 bases; bases outside gene matches: 11. CDR3 length: 15 residues. Germline lookup yields CDR1 MNHEY and CDR2 SMNVEV (reference sequence).

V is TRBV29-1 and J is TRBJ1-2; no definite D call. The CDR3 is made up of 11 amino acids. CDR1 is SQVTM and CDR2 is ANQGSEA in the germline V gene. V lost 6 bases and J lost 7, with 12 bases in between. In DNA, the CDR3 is TGCAGCGTCGAACCTCGAGGTGGCTACACCTTC. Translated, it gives CSVEPRGGYTF.

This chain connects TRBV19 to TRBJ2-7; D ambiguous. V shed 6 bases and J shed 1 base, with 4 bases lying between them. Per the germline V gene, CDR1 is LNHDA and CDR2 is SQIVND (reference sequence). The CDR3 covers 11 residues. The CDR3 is CASSGSYEQYF. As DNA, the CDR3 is TGTGCCAGTAGCGGTTCCTACGAGCAGTACTTC.

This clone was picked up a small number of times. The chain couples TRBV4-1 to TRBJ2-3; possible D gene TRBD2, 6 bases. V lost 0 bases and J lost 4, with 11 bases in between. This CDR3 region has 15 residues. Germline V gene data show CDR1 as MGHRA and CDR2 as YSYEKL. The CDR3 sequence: CASSQEGREADTQYF. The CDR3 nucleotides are TGCGCCAGCAGCCAAGAGGGCAGGGAGGCAGATACGCAGTATTTT.

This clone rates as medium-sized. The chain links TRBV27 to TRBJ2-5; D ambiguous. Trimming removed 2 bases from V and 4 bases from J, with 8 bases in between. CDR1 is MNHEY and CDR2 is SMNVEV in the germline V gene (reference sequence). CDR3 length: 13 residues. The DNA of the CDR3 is TGTGCCAGCAGTTTAAGCCTTCCAGAGACCCAGTACTTC. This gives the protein CASSLSLPETQYF.

The CDR3 DNA is TGTGCCAGCAGCCTAGATAGCGGGGGGGCTCCCGATACGCAGTATTTT. Protein sequence: CASSLDSGGAPDTQYF. The rearrangement uses TRBV7-3 and TRBJ2-3; 11 nucleotides line up with TRBD2. Germline V gene data show CDR1 as SGHTA and CDR2 as FQGTGA. V gave up 5 bases and J gave up 6 bases; unmatched junction bases: 10. The CDR3 extends over 16 amino acids.

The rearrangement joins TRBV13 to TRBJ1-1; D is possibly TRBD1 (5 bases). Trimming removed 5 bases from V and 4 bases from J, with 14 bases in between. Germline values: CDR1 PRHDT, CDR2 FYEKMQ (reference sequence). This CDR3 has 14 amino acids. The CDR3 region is CASSTRPGFTEAFF. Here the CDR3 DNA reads TGTGCCAGCAGCACCCGACCAGGGTTCACTGAAGCTTTCTTT.

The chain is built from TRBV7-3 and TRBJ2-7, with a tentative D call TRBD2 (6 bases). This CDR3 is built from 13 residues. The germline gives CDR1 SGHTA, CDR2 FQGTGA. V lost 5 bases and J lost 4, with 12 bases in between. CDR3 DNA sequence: TGTGCCAGCAGCCAAGGGACTTTATACGAGCAGTACTTC. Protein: CASSQGTLYEQYF.

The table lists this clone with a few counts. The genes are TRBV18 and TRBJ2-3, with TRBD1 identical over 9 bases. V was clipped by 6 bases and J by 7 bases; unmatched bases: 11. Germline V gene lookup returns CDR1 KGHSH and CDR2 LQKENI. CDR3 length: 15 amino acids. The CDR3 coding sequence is TGTGCCAGCTCCACAGGACAGGGGTCGGTAAATACGCAGTATTTT. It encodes CASSTGQGSVNTQYF.

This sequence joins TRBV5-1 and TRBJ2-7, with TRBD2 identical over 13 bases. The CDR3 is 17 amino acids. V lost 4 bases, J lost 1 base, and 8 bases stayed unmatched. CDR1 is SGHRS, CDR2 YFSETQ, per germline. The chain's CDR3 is CASSLTSGGVISYEQYF. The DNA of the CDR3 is TGCGCCAGCAGCCTAACTAGCGGGGGGGTCATATCCTACGAGCAGTACTTC.

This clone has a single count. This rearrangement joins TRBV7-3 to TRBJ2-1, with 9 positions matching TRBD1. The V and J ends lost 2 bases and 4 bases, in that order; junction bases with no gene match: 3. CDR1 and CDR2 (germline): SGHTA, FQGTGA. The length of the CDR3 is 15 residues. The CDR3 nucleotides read TGTGCCAGCAGCTTATTGACAGGGGGTTACAATGAGCAGTTCTTC. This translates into CASSLLTGGYNEQFF.

The CDR3 sequence is CSVTRGGSYEQYF. The CDR3 bases are TGCAGCGTTACCCGGGGGGGCTCCTACGAGCAGTACTTC. This rearrangement joins TRBV29-1 to TRBJ2-7; 8 nucleotides agree with TRBD2. CDR3 size: 13 residues. Germline loops: CDR1 SQVTM, CDR2 ANQGSEA. With V trimmed by 5 bases and J by 0 bases, 3 bases remained unmatched.

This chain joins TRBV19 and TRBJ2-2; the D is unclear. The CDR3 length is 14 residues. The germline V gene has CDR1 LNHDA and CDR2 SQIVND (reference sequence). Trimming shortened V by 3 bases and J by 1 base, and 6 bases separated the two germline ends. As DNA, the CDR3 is TGTGCCAGTAGTATTGGGCAGAACACCGGGGAGCTGTTTTTT. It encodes CASSIGQNTGELFF.

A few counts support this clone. CDR3 bases: TGTGCCATCAGTGCGAGACTAGCGGAAGAGACCCAGTACTTC. As protein: CAISARLAEETQYF. The chain joins TRBV10-3 to TRBJ2-5, with 9 bases matching TRBD2. The trim removed 4 bases at V and 3 bases at J, leaving 3 bases unmatched. The CDR3 sequence is 14 residues long. Germline CDR1 is ENHRY and CDR2 is SYGVKD.